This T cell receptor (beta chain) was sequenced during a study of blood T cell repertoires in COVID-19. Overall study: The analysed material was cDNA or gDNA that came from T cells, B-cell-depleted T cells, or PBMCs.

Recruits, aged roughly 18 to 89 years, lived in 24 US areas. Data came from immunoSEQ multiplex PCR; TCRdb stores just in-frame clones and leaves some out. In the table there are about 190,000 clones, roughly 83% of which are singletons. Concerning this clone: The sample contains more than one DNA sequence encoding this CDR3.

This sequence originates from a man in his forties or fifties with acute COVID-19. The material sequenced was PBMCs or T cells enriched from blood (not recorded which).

The CDR3 region is CAWGTGTGDEKLFF. CDR3 nucleotides: TGTGCCTGGGGGACCGGGACAGGGGACGAAAAACTGTTTTTT. The chain carries TRBV30 and TRBJ1-4, with TRBD1 identical over 10 bases. CDR3 length: 14 residues. CDR1 GTSNPN and CDR2 SVGIG come from the germline V gene (reference sequence). Trimming removed 5 bases from V and 8 bases from J; junction bases left unmatched: 8.